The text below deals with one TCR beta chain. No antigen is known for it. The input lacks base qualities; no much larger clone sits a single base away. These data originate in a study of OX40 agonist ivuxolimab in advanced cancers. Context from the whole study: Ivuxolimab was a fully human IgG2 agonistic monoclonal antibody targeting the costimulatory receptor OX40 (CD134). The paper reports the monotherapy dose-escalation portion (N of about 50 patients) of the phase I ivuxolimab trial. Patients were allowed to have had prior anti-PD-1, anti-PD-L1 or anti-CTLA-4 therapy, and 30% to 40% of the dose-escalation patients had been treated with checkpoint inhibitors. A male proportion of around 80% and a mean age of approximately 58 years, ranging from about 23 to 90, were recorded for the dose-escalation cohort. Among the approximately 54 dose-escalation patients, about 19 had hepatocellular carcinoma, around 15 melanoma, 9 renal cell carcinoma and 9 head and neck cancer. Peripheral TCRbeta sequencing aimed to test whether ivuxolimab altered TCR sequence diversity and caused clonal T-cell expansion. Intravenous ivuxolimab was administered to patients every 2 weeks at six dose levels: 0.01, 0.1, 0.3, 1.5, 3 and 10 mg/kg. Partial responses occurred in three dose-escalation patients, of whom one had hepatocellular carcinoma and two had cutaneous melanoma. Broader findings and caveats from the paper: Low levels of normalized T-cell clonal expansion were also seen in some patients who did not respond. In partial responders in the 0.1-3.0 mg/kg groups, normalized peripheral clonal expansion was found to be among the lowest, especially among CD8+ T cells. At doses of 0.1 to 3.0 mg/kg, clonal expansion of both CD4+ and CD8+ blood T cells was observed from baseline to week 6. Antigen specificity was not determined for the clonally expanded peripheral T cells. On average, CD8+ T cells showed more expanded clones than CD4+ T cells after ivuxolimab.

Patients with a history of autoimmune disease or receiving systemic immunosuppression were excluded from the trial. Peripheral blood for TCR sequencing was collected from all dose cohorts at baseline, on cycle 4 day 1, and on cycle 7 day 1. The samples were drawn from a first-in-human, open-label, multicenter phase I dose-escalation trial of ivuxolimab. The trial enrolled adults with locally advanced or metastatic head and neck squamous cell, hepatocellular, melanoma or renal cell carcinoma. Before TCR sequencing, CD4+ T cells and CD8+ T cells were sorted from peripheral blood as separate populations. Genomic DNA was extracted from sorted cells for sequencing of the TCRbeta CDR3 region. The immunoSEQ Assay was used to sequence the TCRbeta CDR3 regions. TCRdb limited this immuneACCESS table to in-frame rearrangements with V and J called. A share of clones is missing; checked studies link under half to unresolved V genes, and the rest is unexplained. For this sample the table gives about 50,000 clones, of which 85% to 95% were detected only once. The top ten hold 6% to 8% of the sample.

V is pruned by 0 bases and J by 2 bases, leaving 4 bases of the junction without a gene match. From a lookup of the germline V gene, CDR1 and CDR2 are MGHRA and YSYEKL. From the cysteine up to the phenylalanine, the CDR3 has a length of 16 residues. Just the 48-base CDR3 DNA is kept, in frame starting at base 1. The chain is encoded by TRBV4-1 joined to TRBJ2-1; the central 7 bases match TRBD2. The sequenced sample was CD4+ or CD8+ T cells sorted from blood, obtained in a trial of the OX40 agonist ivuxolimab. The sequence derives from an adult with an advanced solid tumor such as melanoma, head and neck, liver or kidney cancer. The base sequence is TGCGCCAGCAGCCAAGAAGGCGGGGGTCCCTACAATGAGCAGTTCTTC. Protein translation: CASSQEGGGPYNEQFF.